This T cell receptor (beta chain) came from a study of beta chain features in type 1 diabetes (dated by TCRdb to 2017 to 2018). In the study overall: No differences in mean age, gender distribution, total cell number or subset yield were found between patients and healthy donors. Across all samples, some 110,000,000 sorted cells were examined, and cell number per subset correlated strongly with RNA yield. The study compared the TCRB repertoires of sorted circulating CD4+ T cell subsets in recently diagnosed type 1 diabetes patients with those in matched healthy donors. Regulatory and stem cell-like memory subsets were isolated from only 8 patients and about eight healthy donors, whereas naive and central memory subsets came from all 30 or so donors. Overall results and qualifications from the work: Shorter templates might be favored by PCR, yet because patient and control samples were amplified and corrected together, any such skew would affect both groups equally. Only small numbers of individuals were included in the HLA sub-analyses, which left unresolved whether HLA type had any influence on TCRB rearrangement. Naive, central memory and regulatory TCRB repertoires appeared to be more alike among patients than among healthy donors. In all four CD4+ subsets, TCRB CDR3 length was moderately but significantly shorter in type 1 diabetes patients. At VDJ recombination sites, type 1 diabetes patients had fewer insertions and more deleted nucleotides, which implies abnormalities in thymic rearrangement. Sequencing cDNA rather than genomic DNA could over-represent highly expressing activated cells, although activation and CD3 levels did not differ between groups.

Each donor gave one peripheral blood draw, averaging about 120 mL, which was collected into heparinised tubes. Using a panel that included CD45RO, CCR7, CD25, CD127, CD95 and CD27, naive, central memory, regulatory and stem cell-like memory CD4+ T cells were sorted on a BD FACSAria II. Every sorted population had a purity above 95%. PBMCs were isolated right away by Lymphoprep density gradient centrifugation and were stained directly, without culture. So that batch effects would be minimized, each experiment stained and sorted samples in pairs, pairing one healthy donor with one patient. All of the isolated RNA was reverse transcribed with the High Capacity cDNA Reverse Transcription Kit, so expressed TCRB transcripts were sequenced. Naive, central memory and regulatory T cell samples underwent deep immunoSEQ sequencing, averaging approximately 3.5 million total reads per sample. Sorted cells were lysed in RLT buffer and RNA was extracted with DNase-treated RNeasy Micro or Mini kits, depending on cell number. To prevent cross-contamination, every cell subset was processed on its own, while patient and healthy donor samples were processed together. The immunoSEQ multiplex PCR was used to amplify TCRB sequences from cDNA, yielding 87-bp fragments that span the CDR3 region. Sequencing of the amplicons was done on the Illumina HiSeq platform. As for the authors' bioinformatics: PCR bias was corrected computationally using synthetic template baselines, and reads within Hamming distance 2 were collapsed, with unmergeable singletons discarded. Reads were aligned against IMGT so that V, D and J genes, CDR3 length and insertions or deletions at six rearrangement sites could be assigned. Within each subset, clonotype counts were normalized to the number of sorted cells before true diversity and Gini coefficients were calculated with the tcR R package. The overlap coefficient, calculated on TCRB nucleotide sequences, was used to quantify repertoire sharing. Out-of-frame TCRB sequences from naive cells were analyzed to stand in for the pre-selection repertoire. In TCRdb, the immuneACCESS table is reduced to in-frame sequences with V and J assigned. These tables do not hold every clone; where another copy was compared, an unresolved V gene accounts for under half, and the others remain unexplained. V, J and clone size derive from that table, while D and trimming were established from the DNA sequence. For this sample the table gives approximately 300,000 clones, of which 9.5% to 12% were detected only once. Of the sample, around 0.015% is held by the ten largest clones.

With regard to this clone: Which antigen it targets is not known. Within one base of it there is no much larger clone, and no base qualities were kept.

The germline V end is reduced by 1 base and the J end by 2 bases; junction bases left unmatched: 6. The CDR3 covers 16 residues, taking in both the cysteine and the phenylalanine. The only DNA kept is the CDR3, 48 bases in frame from the first base. CDR1 GTSNPN and CDR2 SVGIG were looked up in the germline V gene (reference sequence). This receptor was identified in a woman aged 30 to 39 in good health. Material: naive CD4+ T cells from blood. This sample's cell subset or site label indicates: true naive CD4+ T cells. The chain employs TRBV30 and TRBJ1-3; TRBD1 fits 9 bases in the junction. The CDR3 protein is CAWSDLQGATGNTIYF. The bases are TGTGCCTGGAGTGATCTACAGGGGGCAACTGGAAACACCATATATTTT.